The 21 T cell receptor beta chains below all came from one sample that was sequenced in a study of blood T cell repertoires in COVID-19. Profiling relied on immunoSEQ multiplex PCR, and the TCRdb table lists in-frame clones only, not all of them. The data show 250,000 to 350,000 clones, with around 86% seen just once and around 2.1% held by the top ten. Sequencing used peripheral blood. The receptors derive from a woman in her thirties who had recovered from COVID-19.

The chain is built from TRBV9 and TRBJ2-7; 13 bases line up with TRBD2. The CDR3 totals 17 residues. Per germline, CDR1 SGDLS and CDR2 YYNGEE. The J segment lost 2 bases and the V segment lost 4 bases, leaving 9 bases of the junction unmatched. CDR3 loop: CASSPGLAGRETYEQYF. CDR3 DNA: TGTGCCAGCAGCCCGGGACTAGCGGGAAGAGAGACCTACGAGCAGTACTTC.

This chain links TRBV3-1 (or the pseudogene TRBV3-2) with TRBJ1-1; TRBD1 aligns across 10 bases. CDR3 size: 19 residues. The V gene end was trimmed by 1 base and the J gene end by 2 bases; junction bases not matched to a gene: 13. Germline CDR1 is LGHDT and CDR2 is YNNKEL (reference sequence). In DNA form, the CDR3 reads TGTGCCAGCAGCCAAGCCCTCACCGGGACAGGGGACTTTAACACTGAAGCTTTCTTT. Its translation: CASSQALTGTGDFNTEAFF.

This clone was found a few times. CDR3 protein: CASSTDRAGNTIYF. CDR3 bases: TGTGCCAGCAGCACCGACAGGGCTGGAAACACCATATATTTT. This chain connects TRBV7-2 to TRBJ1-3; 7 bases map to TRBD1. V gave up 5 bases and J gave up 2 bases; unmatched junction bases: 3. This CDR3 has 14 residues. Per germline, CDR1 SGHTA and CDR2 FQGNSA.

The rearrangement links TRBV4-2 to TRBJ2-6, with 8 bases identical to TRBD1. The CDR3 totals 17 residues. V trimming: 1 base; J trimming: 0 bases; junction bases outside the gene matches: 2. The germline CDR1 and CDR2 sequences are LGHNA and YNFKEQ. In DNA, the CDR3 is TGTGCCAGCAGCCAAGGGGACAGGTTCTCTGGGGCCAACGTCCTGACTTTC. Translation gives CASSQGDRFSGANVLTF.

The J gene is TRBJ1-4, the V gene TRBV5-5, with D possibly being TRBD1 (5 bases). The germline V gene encodes CDR1 SGHKS and CDR2 YYEKEE (reference sequence). The CDR3 sequence is 15 residues long. V lost 0 bases and J lost 7, with 13 bases in between. The CDR3 loop reads CASSLVQGGGEKLFF. CDR3 sequence (DNA): TGTGCCAGCAGCTTGGTCCAGGGCGGGGGTGAAAAACTGTTTTTT.

The chain carries TRBV19 and TRBJ1-2; 7 nucleotides agree with TRBD1. J was trimmed by 3 bases and V by 3 bases; bases with no gene match: 4. Germline assignment: CDR1 LNHDA and CDR2 SQIVND (reference sequence). CDR3 length equals 14 residues. CDR3 DNA: TGTGCCAGTAGTATGGGACAGAGCTACTATGGCTACACCTTC. This codes for CASSMGQSYYGYTF.

V and J are TRBV9 and TRBJ1-6, with 10 bases aligning to TRBD1. Germline-derived CDR1 and CDR2 are SGDLS and YYNGEE. Trimming cost V 0 bases and J 7 bases; bases outside gene matches: 7. The length of the CDR3 is 17 residues. CDR3 amino acids: CASSVGDRGNPNSPLHF. The CDR3 nucleotides read TGTGCCAGCAGCGTAGGGGACAGGGGAAACCCGAATTCACCCCTCCACTTT.

This clone appeared once. The rearrangement joins TRBV4-1 to TRBJ2-3, with no clear D. Trimming left V 6 bases short and J 4 bases short, with 11 bases between. This CDR3 is built from 13 residues. CDR1 is MGHRA and CDR2 is YSYEKL in the germline V gene. The CDR3 sequence: CASRRVAADTQYF. As DNA, the CDR3 is TGCGCCAGCAGACGAGTAGCTGCAGATACGCAGTATTTT.

This clone has only a few counts. V is TRBV6-5 and J is TRBJ1-5, with D unclear. The CDR3 runs 10 residues. Trimming cost V 8 bases and J 8 bases, with 7 bases left between them. The germline V gene encodes CDR1 MNHEY and CDR2 SVGAGI. Here the CDR3 DNA reads TGTGCCAGCGGGCCGAAGCCCCAGCATTTT. Protein sequence: CASGPKPQHF.

V and J are TRBV29-1 and TRBJ1-1, with D maybe TRBD1 (6 bases). The CDR3 runs to 12 residues. V was trimmed by 5 bases and J by 4 bases, leaving 11 bases between them. CDR1 is SQVTM and CDR2 is ANQGSEA in the germline V gene. The CDR3 region has the DNA TGCAGCGTTTGGCAGGGGTTCACTGAAGCTTTCTTT. It specifies CSVWQGFTEAFF.

Notes on this clone: Other DNA variants within this sample encode the same CDR3. V and J are TRBV4-1 and TRBJ1-5; D call uncertain. From germline, CDR1 is MGHRA and CDR2 YSYEKL. Between the trimmed V and J ends, which lost 1 base and 2 bases, there was a span of 6 bases. This CDR3 is built from 14 residues. This CDR3 is CASSQAGGNQPQHF. Written as DNA, the CDR3 is TGCGCCAGCAGCCAAGCCGGGGGCAATCAGCCCCAGCATTTT.

The V and J genes are TRBV4-1 and TRBJ2-5; D is perhaps TRBD1 (6 bases). Per the germline V gene, CDR1 is MGHRA and CDR2 is YSYEKL. The V end lost 5 bases, the J end lost 5 bases, and 15 bases lay between the germline ends. The CDR3 runs 14 residues. Here the CDR3 reads CASSGGPISETQYF. The CDR3 nucleotides read TGCGCCAGCAGCGGGGGCCCCATAAGCGAGACCCAGTACTTC.

The CDR3 DNA sequence: TGTGCCAGCAGCTTAGATCGGGGGGAAGAGACCCAGTACTTC. It codes for CASSLDRGEETQYF. The rearrangement uses TRBV7-2 and TRBJ2-5, with 7 bases identical to TRBD2. Germline-derived CDR1 and CDR2 are SGHTA and FQGNSA. Trimming at V came to 1 base and at J to 3 bases, leaving 2 bases not matched to a gene. The CDR3 covers 14 residues.

The genes are TRBV10-1 and TRBJ2-3, with D unclear. This CDR3 region has 11 residues. V lost 6 bases, J lost 6 bases, and 7 bases lay in between. CDR1 and CDR2 from the germline V gene are WNHNN and SYGVQD (reference sequence). The CDR3 spells CASRVGDTQYF. The CDR3 bases are TGCGCCAGCAGGGTCGGGGATACGCAGTATTTT.

This chain joins TRBV4-1 and TRBJ2-7, with D possibly TRBD2 on 5 matching bases. Germline CDR1 MGHRA, CDR2 YSYEKL. This CDR3 comprises 15 residues. Trimming left V 0 bases short and J 3 bases short, with 12 bases between. The CDR3 is CASSQDGPGNYEQYF. In nucleotides, the CDR3 is TGCGCCAGCAGCCAAGATGGCCCGGGAAACTACGAGCAGTACTTC.

The V gene is TRBV19, the J gene TRBJ1-2, with D hard to call. This CDR3 comprises 11 residues. In germline, CDR1 is LNHDA, CDR2 SQIVND (reference sequence). Trimming stripped 9 bases from V and 4 bases from J, with 9 bases between. The CDR3 DNA sequence: TGTGCCAGCGGTCCTCTCTATGGCTACACCTTC. It codes for CASGPLYGYTF. The entire variable domain, with the rest obtained from reference TRBV19 and TRBJ1-2, is as follows: DGGITQSPKYLFRKEGQNVTLSCEQNLNHDAMYWYRQDPGQGLRLIYYSQIVNDFQKGDIAEGYSVSREKKESFPLTVTSAQKNPTAFYLCASGPLYGYTFGSGTRLTVV.

V usage is TRBV9 and J usage is TRBJ1-2; D unresolved. Germline values: CDR1 SGDLS, CDR2 YYNGEE. The CDR3 extends over 16 amino acids. V was trimmed by 0 bases and J by 7 bases, leaving 19 bases between them. The CDR3 DNA follows: TGTGCCAGCAGCGTAGGGGTGTCGGGCGGGGTATTTGGCTACACCTTC. This translates into CASSVGVSGGVFGYTF.

This clone was counted a single time. At one of its ends the junction is not consistent with the germline gene, which may arise from a read error. The V and J genes are TRBV11-2 and TRBJ2-7; a possible D gene is TRBD2 (6 bases). CDR1 is SGHAT, CDR2 FQNNGV, per germline. This CDR3 comprises 13 residues. The CDR3 loop reads CTSSPREAFEQYF. CDR3 coding DNA: TGTACCAGCAGCCCCAGGGAGGCTTTCGAGCAGTACTTC.

The gene calls are TRBV3-1 (or the pseudogene TRBV3-2) and TRBJ1-1; 9 bases agree with TRBD1. The length of the CDR3 is 16 residues. The germline CDR1 and CDR2 sequences are LGHDT and YNNKEL (reference sequence). V dropped 0 bases and J dropped 3; count of bases not matched to a gene: 5. CDR3 region: CASSQESTGGYTEAFF. The CDR3 DNA reads as TGTGCCAGCAGCCAAGAGTCGACAGGGGGTTACACTGAAGCTTTCTTT.

V is TRBV6-5 and J is TRBJ2-7, with TRBD1 matching 7 bases. The CDR3 totals 12 residues. V gave up 9 bases and J gave up 2 bases; unmatched junction bases: 4. Germline V gives CDR1 MNHEY, CDR2 SVGAGI. The CDR3 nucleotides are TGTGCCAGGAGGGACAGTCCCTACGAGCAGTACTTC. Translation: CARRDSPYEQYF.

The chain combines TRBV27 with TRBJ1-5, with D possibly matching TRBD1 (5 bases). Per the germline V gene, CDR1 is MNHEY and CDR2 is SMNVEV (reference sequence). Between the trimmed V and J ends, which lost 3 bases and 5 bases, there was a span of 20 bases. CDR3 size: 17 residues. The CDR3: CASSLVGRLQAHQPQHF. CDR3 coding DNA: TGTGCCAGCAGTTTGGTCGGGAGATTACAGGCCCATCAGCCCCAGCATTTT.